Below, one T cell receptor (beta chain) is given with its context. V lost 4 bases, J lost 3 bases, and 9 bases lay in between. Looked up from germline, CDR1 is KGHDR and CDR2 is SFDVKD. The CDR3 is made up of 14 amino acids. The sample comes from a study of CD8+CD57+ T cells in acquired aplastic anemia. Study in general: Sorted CD4+ and CD8+ cells gave an average of roughly 3.2 ug of DNA.

It was genomic DNA that served as the template for profiling TCR beta VDJ and CDR3. TCRdb fed the reads into MiXCR, producing one record per CDR3 protein. The sample yields approximately 99,000 distinct CDR3 sequences, 40% to 60% seen once. The sample taken for sequencing was sorted CD4+, CD8+, or CD8+CD57+ T cells (not recorded which) from PBMCs. This receptor was obtained from a human donor in good health, serving as a control. The chain links TRBV24-1 to TRBJ2-1; tentative D call: TRBD1 (6 bases). Written as DNA, the CDR3 is TGTGCCACCAGTGAGGGGACAAGCTACAATGAGCAGTTCTTC. As protein: CATSEGTSYNEQFF.